The clone carrying this T cell receptor (beta chain) showed up just a few times. The entry originates in a study of cytomegalovirus exposure and HLA in healthy donors. Primers: 60 Vbeta forward and 13 Jbeta reverse. Clones were sequenced by immunoSEQ multiplex PCR, and TCRdb holds only the in-frame ones, with some missing. Seen here are 100,000 or so clones, about 74% observed once, and the top ten hold about 4.5%. Trimming shortened V by 4 bases and J by 8 bases, and 24 bases separated the two germline ends. The CDR3 is 17 amino acids. Germline-derived CDR1 and CDR2 are LGHNA and YSLEER. The chain combines TRBV4-3 with TRBJ1-3; a possible D gene is TRBD1 (5 bases). This receptor was obtained from a woman between 18 and 29 years old in good health and CMV-seropositive. The material sequenced was PBMCs. As DNA, the CDR3 is TGCGCCAGCAGCCGGCCTCTCAGGGTAATGGGCCTAGACACCATATATTTT. Encoded protein: CASSRPLRVMGLDTIYF.